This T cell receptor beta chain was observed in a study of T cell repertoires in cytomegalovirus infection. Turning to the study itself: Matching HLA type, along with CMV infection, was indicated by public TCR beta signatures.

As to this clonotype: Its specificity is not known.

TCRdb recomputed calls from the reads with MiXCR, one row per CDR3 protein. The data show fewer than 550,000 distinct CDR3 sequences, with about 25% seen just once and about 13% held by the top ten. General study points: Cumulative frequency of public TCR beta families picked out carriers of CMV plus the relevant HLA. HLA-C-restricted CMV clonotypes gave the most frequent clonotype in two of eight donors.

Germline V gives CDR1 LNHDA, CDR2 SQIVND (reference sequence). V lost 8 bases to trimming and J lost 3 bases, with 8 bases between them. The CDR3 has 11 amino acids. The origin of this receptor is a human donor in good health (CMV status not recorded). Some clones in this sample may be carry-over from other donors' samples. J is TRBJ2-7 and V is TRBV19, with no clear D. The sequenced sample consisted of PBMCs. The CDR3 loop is CASGRGYEQYV. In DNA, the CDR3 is TGTGCCAGTGGAAGAGGCTACGAGCAGTACGTC.